The clone carrying this T cell receptor (beta chain) was counted many times. Its specificity is unknown. Regarding time point: sample taken at primary tumor resection. The study sequenced unsorted whole RNA from tumor, nontumor lung or frozen PBMC. CDR3 length: 15 residues. CDR1 is LGHNA and CDR2 is YNFKEQ in the germline V gene. V gave up 4 bases and J gave up 0 bases; unmatched junction bases: 2. The data derive from a study of spatial heterogeneity in lung cancer. Study in general: TCR and UMI combinations that were unique each appeared, on average, more than ten times in raw reads.

TCRdb reprocessed the 5' RACE reads via MiXCR and lists one record per CDR3 protein. The table includes about 17,000 distinct CDR3 sequences, 20% to 25% detected once. Whole-study findings and limits: Detection of ubiquitous tumor TCRs in blood was higher at resection than follow-up.

This clonotype was obtained from a female donor with early-stage non-small cell lung cancer. This chain joins TRBV4-2 and TRBJ2-1; 8 bases line up with TRBD2. The sequencing used PBMCs, collected at surgery. This CDR3 is CASSLREGSYNEQFF. Here the CDR3 DNA reads TGTGCCAGCAGCCTCCGGGAGGGCTCCTACAATGAGCAGTTCTTC.